These T cell receptor beta chains were read from a single sample in a study of blood T cell repertoires in COVID-19. Using immunoSEQ multiplex PCR, the repertoire was profiled, and TCRdb retains in-frame clones only, with some absent. The data show 140,000 to 150,000 clones, over 80% seen once. Sequencing was done on a sample of peripheral blood. These TCRs come from a man aged 50-60 years who had recovered from COVID-19. The CDR3 runs from the conserved cysteine through the conserved F or W. The D gene is left open where the match is weak. Clone size is not always given. Where it is, it says once, few, many or a class for expanded clones.

TRBD1 . TRBJ1-1 TRBV19 CASSLGTGLNTEAFF TGTGCCAGTAGTCTAGGGACAGGCCTGAACACTGAAGCTTTCTTT
TRBD1 . TRBJ1-6 TRBV30 CAWSHPGQGYSPLHF TGTGCCTGGAGTCACCCGGGACAGGGATATTCACCCCTCCACTTT
TRBD2 . TRBJ2-1 TRBV3-1/TRBV3-2 CASSQTSGGADYNEQFF TGTGCCAGCAGCCAGACTAGCGGGGGGGCTGACTACAATGAGCAGTTCTTC
. . TRBJ1-4 TRBV18 CASSPVEGETEKLFF TGTGCCAGCTCACCAGTAGAAGGGGAAACTGAAAAACTGTTTTTT
TRBD2 . TRBJ2-1 TRBV5-6 CASSKPGLGVRDEQFF TGTGCCAGCAGCAAACCGGGACTAGGGGTCCGGGATGAGCAGTTCTTC
TRBD1 . TRBJ2-1 TRBV5-1 CASCPRTGENNEQFF TGCGCCAGCTGTCCCAGGACAGGGGAGAACAATGAGCAGTTCTTC
. . TRBJ1-1 TRBV5-1 CASSFSQGYPEAFF TGCGCCAGCAGCTTTTCTCAGGGTTATCCTGAAGCTTTCTTT
TRBD2 . TRBJ2-1 TRBV7-9 CASSPDGTGLAGGREQFF TGTGCCAGCAGCCCAGACGGCACCGGACTAGCGGGGGGGCGTGAGCAGTTCTTC
. once TRBJ1-2 TRBV20-1 CSAIDRDIRHHGYTF TGCAGTGCTATTGACCGGGACATACGACACCATGGCTACACCTTC
. . TRBJ1-4 TRBV6-5 CASSRGAVANEKLFF TGTGCCAGCAGCCGCGGTGCGGTTGCTAATGAAAAACTGTTTTTT
. . TRBJ1-4 TRBV19 CASSRGQTSVNEKLFF TGTGCCAGTAGTAGAGGACAGACCAGCGTTAATGAAAAACTGTTTTTT
TRBD1 . TRBJ1-4 TRBV5-8 CASSPDRATNEKLFF TGTGCCAGCAGCCCCGACAGGGCGACTAATGAAAAACTGTTTTTT
TRBD1 . TRBJ2-5 TRBV14 CASSPRQGGVQETQYF TGTGCCAGCAGCCCCCGACAGGGGGGGGTTCAAGAGACCCAGTACTTC
. . TRBJ1-3 TRBV18 CASSPHPPDTIYF TGTGCCAGCTCACCACACCCGCCGGACACCATATATTTT
. few TRBJ1-2 TRBV13 CASSTGGVSYGYTF TGTGCCAGCAGCACAGGTGGGGTTAGCTATGGCTACACCTTC
TRBD1 few TRBJ1-6 TRBV9 CASSAGQGGSPLHF TGTGCCAGCAGCGCAGGACAGGGTGGTTCACCCCTCCACTTT
TRBD2 . TRBJ2-2 TRBV15 CATSRPSGGALRGELFF TGTGCCACCAGCAGACCGAGCGGGGGGGCCCTCCGCGGGGAGCTGTTTTTT
. . TRBJ1-1 TRBV7-6 CASSSELNTEAFF TGTGCCAGCAGCTCAGAACTGAACACTGAAGCTTTCTTT
TRBD1 . TRBJ2-6 TRBV30 CATTTGGAGANVLTF TGTGCCACGACGACAGGGGGCGCTGGGGCCAACGTCCTGACTTTC
TRBD1 . TRBJ2-7 TRBV5-1 CASRPGQGSYEQYF TGCGCCAGCCGTCCTGGACAGGGCTCCTACGAGCAGTACTTC
. . TRBJ2-7 TRBV6-5 CASRSDSFEQYF TGTGCCAGCAGGTCAGACAGTTTCGAGCAGTACTTC
. once TRBJ1-3 TRBV10-3 CAISESSRQEYGNTIYF TGTGCCATCAGTGAGTCCAGCAGGCAAGAGTATGGAAACACCATATATTTT
TRBD1 . TRBJ1-2 TRBV9 CASSLEGQGAGGYTF TGTGCCAGCAGCCTGGAAGGACAGGGGGCGGGCGGCTACACCTTC
. . TRBJ1-4 TRBV6-5 CASIRGKATNEKLFF TGTGCCAGCATTCGAGGAAAGGCAACTAATGAAAAACTGTTTTTT
. . TRBJ2-7 TRBV5-5 CASSLVPMGAGYEQYF TGTGCCAGCAGCTTGGTGCCGATGGGCGCTGGCTACGAGCAGTACTTC
. . TRBJ1-6 TRBV5-1 CASSSQPGENSPLHF TGCGCCAGCAGCTCACAGCCAGGGGAAAATTCACCCCTCCACTTT
TRBD1 once TRBJ2-2 TRBV5-4 CASTRDRADTGELFF TGTGCCAGCACCAGAGACAGGGCCGACACCGGGGAGCTGTTTTTT
TRBD1 . TRBJ1-5 TRBV2 CASRQGDQPQHF TGTGCCAGTAGACAGGGGGATCAGCCCCAGCATTTT
. . TRBJ1-1 TRBV19 CASSLILMNTEAFF TGTGCCAGTTCCCTTATCCTTATGAACACTGAAGCTTTCTTT
TRBD1 . TRBJ2-7 TRBV2 CASSATRDRKTYEQYF TGTGCCAGCAGTGCTACCCGGGACAGGAAAACCTACGAGCAGTACTTC
. . TRBJ1-4 TRBV19 CASSQATNEKLFF TGTGCCAGTAGTCAAGCGACTAATGAAAAACTGTTTTTT
. . TRBJ1-5 TRBV6-5 CASSPSARLGQPQHF TGTGCCAGCAGTCCCTCAGCAAGGCTAGGTCAGCCCCAGCATTTT
. . TRBJ1-2 TRBV2 CASSEIGHSRIYYGYTF TGTGCCAGCAGTGAAATCGGACATAGCCGGATCTACTATGGCTACACCTTC
. . TRBJ1-1 TRBV10-2 CASSEQANTEAFF TGCGCCAGCAGTGAGCAGGCTAACACTGAAGCTTTCTTT
TRBD1 . TRBJ2-2 TRBV3-1/TRBV3-2 CASSRGQGYTGELFF TGTGCCAGCAGCCGGGGACAGGGATACACCGGGGAGCTGTTTTTT
. once TRBJ2-7 TRBV21-1 CASSTERYEQYF TGTGCCAGCAGCACAGAGCGCTACGAGCAGTACTTC
. . TRBJ2-5 TRBV3-1/TRBV3-2 CASSQVQRLQGRETQYF TGTGCCAGCAGCCAAGTTCAGAGGTTACAGGGTAGGGAGACCCAGTACTTC
TRBD2 . TRBJ2-5 TRBV7-8 CASSSTGTSGETQYF TGTGCCAGCAGCAGCACCGGGACTAGCGGGGAGACCCAGTACTTC
TRBD1 few TRBJ1-4 TRBV13 CASSLATQAGTGAEKLFF TGTGCCAGCAGCTTAGCGACTCAAGCCGGGACAGGGGCAGAAAAACTGTTTTTT
TRBD1 once TRBJ1-1 TRBV19 CASSSTGGVEAFF TGTGCCAGTAGTTCAACAGGGGGCGTCGAAGCTTTCTTT
. few TRBJ1-2 TRBV5-4 CSMKRMEGDGYTF TGTTCCATGAAAAGAATGGAGGGTGATGGCTACACCTTC
. . TRBJ1-5 TRBV19 CASSAGTFPGETQHF TGTGCCAGTAGTGCCGGGACTTTCCCCGGGGAGACCCAGCATTTT
TRBD1 . TRBJ2-3 TRBV19 CASKKSGQGTDTQYF TGTGCCAGTAAGAAAAGCGGACAGGGCACAGATACGCAGTATTTT
TRBD1 . TRBJ2-7 TRBV7-9 CASSRDRSSYEQYF TGTGCCAGCAGCCGGGACAGGTCGTCCTACGAGCAGTACTTC
TRBD1 . TRBJ1-1 TRBV27 CASSLGTGMDAFF TGTGCCAGCAGTTTAGGGACAGGTATGGACGCTTTCTTT
. . TRBJ1-4 TRBV3-1/TRBV3-2 CASSPRNRGDEKLFF TGTGCCAGCAGTCCAAGGAATAGGGGTGATGAAAAACTGTTTTTT
TRBD1 . TRBJ2-7 TRBV30 CAWSDTQGAISYEQYF TGTGCCTGGAGCGATACTCAGGGGGCCATCTCCTACGAGCAGTACTTC
. . TRBJ1-2 TRBV2 CASSDRGLDGYTF TGTGCCAGCAGTGATAGAGGGCTCGACGGCTACACCTTC
TRBD1 . TRBJ2-1 TRBV5-1 CASSPGQGVWFF TGCGCCAGCAGCCCCGGACAGGGGGTCTGGTTCTTC
TRBD1 . TRBJ1-4 TRBV6-1 CASSEVSGTGEKLFF TGTGCCAGCAGTGAAGTTTCAGGGACAGGCGAAAAACTGTTTTTT
. . TRBJ1-1 TRBV6-5 CASITPGNTEAFF TGTGCCAGCATTACCCCAGGGAACACTGAAGCTTTCTTT
. once TRBJ1-2 TRBV4-3 CASSPSRGNYGYTF TGCGCCAGCAGCCCCTCCCGGGGGAACTATGGCTACACCTTC
TRBD1 . TRBJ1-2 TRBV18 CASSPNPGHQGGFKYGYTF TGTGCCAGCTCTCCCAACCCGGGACACCAGGGGGGCTTTAAATATGGCTACACCTTC
TRBD2 . TRBJ2-5 TRBV4-2 CASSQAGGGPTGETQYF TGTGCCAGCAGCCAAGCGGGCGGGGGGCCGACCGGAGAGACCCAGTACTTC
TRBD2 . TRBJ2-3 TRBV18 CASSPLAGGSTDTQYF TGTGCCAGCTCACCCCTAGCGGGGGGATCGACAGATACGCAGTATTTT
. . TRBJ2-3 TRBV5-1 CASSTGGPTSTDTQYF TGCGCCAGCAGCACCGGGGGGCCGACTAGCACAGATACGCAGTATTTT
TRBD1 . TRBJ1-1 TRBV6-5 CASSYSRQGTHTEAFF TGTGCCAGCAGTTACTCGAGACAGGGGACCCACACTGAAGCTTTCTTT